A selection of T cell receptor beta chains follows, all from one sample in a study of post-analysis software for immune sequencing data. TCRdb used MiXCR to reprocess the PCR reads, holding one entry per CDR3 protein. The sample lists about 770,000 distinct CDR3 sequences, roughly 46% occurring once. Sequencing input: blood. These receptors all stem from a girl aged 5-17 years with multiple sclerosis. CDR3s include the opening cysteine and the closing phenylalanine or tryptophan. The order of the fields is D gene, clone size, V gene, J gene, CDR3 protein, CDR3 DNA. A D gene is named only where the DNA matches it firmly. Size tells how often a clone was seen (once, few, many) or the class of an expanded clone, and some rows leave it out.

TRBD2	-	TRBV27	TRBJ2-7	CASSLTGLAGGSVEQYF	TGTGCCAGCAGTCTCACGGGACTAGCGGGAGGTTCTGTCGAGCAGTACTTC
TRBD2	-	TRBV4-1	TRBJ2-1	CASSQELTSGIYNEQFF	TGCGCCAGCAGCCAAGAGTTGACTAGCGGTATATACAATGAGCAGTTCTTC
TRBD2	-	TRBV29-1	TRBJ2-1	CSVEKTSGRHEQFF	TGCAGCGTTGAAAAAACTAGCGGGAGACATGAGCAGTTCTTC
TRBD2	few	TRBV5-1	TRBJ2-1	CASRRDSGRAARNEQFF	TGCGCCAGCAGGCGGGATAGCGGGAGGGCCGCCCGTAATGAGCAGTTCTTC
TRBD2	-	TRBV12-3/TRBV12-4	TRBJ2-1	CASSGASGYNEQFF	TGTGCCAGCAGCGGGGCTAGCGGCTACAATGAGCAGTTCTTC
-	-	TRBV6-1	TRBJ1-1	CASSGNVRTGGSNTEAFF	TGTGCCAGCAGTGGAAACGTAAGAACCGGGGGGTCGAACACTGAAGCTTTCTTT
TRBD1	-	TRBV28	TRBJ2-5	CASSLHGTGQETQYF	TGTGCCAGCAGTCTGCACGGGACAGGGCAGGAGACCCAGTACTTC
-	-	TRBV6-5	TRBJ1-6	CASTSGGYNSPLHF	TGTGCCAGCACCAGTGGAGGATATAATTCACCCCTCCACTTT
-	-	TRBV30	TRBJ2-5	CAWSVRGARETQYF	TGTGCCTGGAGTGTACGGGGGGCCCGCGAGACCCAGTACTTC
-	few	TRBV4-2	TRBJ2-7	CASSLYDSSHGEQYF	TGTGCCAGCAGCCTATATGACTCCTCTCACGGCGAGCAGTACTTC
-	-	TRBV20-1	TRBJ2-7	CSARGSNTYEQYF	TGCAGTGCAAGGGGATCGAATACCTACGAGCAGTACTTC
-	-	TRBV20-1	TRBJ1-5	CSARRGTGTYSNQPQHF	TGCAGTGCTAGACGAGGGACGGGGACTTATAGCAATCAGCCCCAGCATTTT
TRBD1	-	TRBV12-3/TRBV12-4	TRBJ2-5	CASRQDREETQYF	TGTGCCAGCAGACAGGACAGGGAAGAGACCCAGTACTTC
TRBD1	few	TRBV5-6	TRBJ1-2	CASSFDRVDGYTF	TGTGCCAGCAGCTTCGACAGGGTGGATGGCTACACCTTC
TRBD2	few	TRBV28	TRBJ2-3	CASSPTSGRGADTQYF	TGTGCCAGCAGTCCTACTAGCGGGAGAGGAGCAGATACGCAGTATTTT
-	few	TRBV10-3	TRBJ1-3	CAISEGGLISGNTIYF	TGTGCCATCAGTGAGGGAGGACTGATCTCTGGGAACACCATATATTTT
-	-	TRBV7-6	TRBJ2-3	CASSLSSEGRATQYF	TGTGCCAGCAGCTTAAGTTCTGAGGGCAGGGCTACGCAGTATTTT
TRBD2	-	TRBV7-8	TRBJ2-7	CASSLRLAGDYEQYF	TGTGCCAGCAGCTTAAGACTAGCGGGAGACTACGAGCAGTACTTC
-	few	TRBV7-2	TRBJ2-3	CASSPRGGLVVDTQYF	TGTGCCAGCAGCCCCCGGGGCGGCCTCGTGGTAGATACGCAGTATTTT
-	-	TRBV7-9	TRBJ1-2	CASSLEGLKGSGYTF	TGTGCCAGCAGCTTAGAGGGGTTGAAAGGATCGGGCTACACCTTC
-	-	TRBV4-3	TRBJ1-1	CASSQDAGGGNTEAFF	TGCGCCAGCAGCCAAGATGCGGGAGGCGGAAACACTGAAGCTTTCTTT
-	-	TRBV3-1	TRBJ1-6	CASSQVGQGIYNSPLHF	TGTGCCAGCAGCCAAGTGGGGCAGGGAATCTATAATTCACCCCTCCACTTT
-	-	TRBV12-3/TRBV12-4	TRBJ2-7	CASSWSRLSSYEQYF	TGTGCCAGCAGTTGGTCTCGATTAAGCTCCTACGAGCAGTACTTC
TRBD2	-	TRBV5-1	TRBJ2-3	CASSLTGTSGRSTDTQYF	TGCGCCAGCAGCTTGACCGGGACTAGCGGGAGGTCCACAGATACGCAGTATTTT
TRBD2	-	TRBV20-1	TRBJ2-5	CSARVAGGRETQYF	TGCAGTGCTAGAGTAGCGGGAGGGCGGGAGACCCAGTACTTC
TRBD2	-	TRBV5-1	TRBJ2-1	CASSSWRASGSPYNEQFF	TGCGCCAGCAGCTCCTGGAGGGCTAGCGGGAGTCCCTACAATGAGCAGTTCTTC
-	-	TRBV19	TRBJ2-7	CASSIRGRGTYEQYF	TGTGCCAGTAGTATACGCGGCAGGGGTACGTACGAGCAGTACTTC
-	-	TRBV4-3	TRBJ2-7	CASSHGTRIAYEQYF	TGCGCCAGCAGCCACGGGACCCGAATCGCCTACGAGCAGTACTTC
-	-	TRBV6-6	TRBJ2-5	CASRAGFGETQYF	TGTGCCAGCAGAGCAGGGTTTGGAGAGACCCAGTACTTC
TRBD2	-	TRBV28	TRBJ2-5	CAVGTSGVSGGETQYF	TGTGCCGTAGGGACTAGCGGAGTTAGTGGAGGAGAGACCCAGTACTTC
-	-	TRBV4-2	TRBJ2-7	CASSQILGWTYEQYF	TGTGCCAGCAGCCAAATTCTCGGGTGGACCTACGAGCAGTACTTC
-	-	TRBV5-6	TRBJ2-1	CASRPFRGEYNEQFF	TGTGCCAGCCGTCCCTTTAGGGGGGAGTACAATGAGCAGTTCTTC
TRBD2	-	TRBV28	TRBJ2-1	CASSAVGAGVIYNEQFF	TGTGCCAGCAGTGCGGTCGGTGCGGGGGTGATCTACAATGAGCAGTTCTTC
TRBD2	-	TRBV12-3/TRBV12-4	TRBJ2-3	CASTLSGSGDTQYF	TGTGCCAGCACCCTTAGCGGGAGCGGCGATACGCAGTATTTT
-	-	TRBV2	TRBJ2-5	CASSVQREETQYF	TGTGCCAGCAGTGTCCAGCGGGAAGAGACCCAGTACTTC
-	-	TRBV27	TRBJ2-2	CASTIKQDTGELFF	TGTGCCAGCACCATAAAACAGGACACCGGGGAGCTGTTTTTT
TRBD1	-	TRBV6-1	TRBJ2-2	CASSPWGQGDTGELFF	TGTGCCAGTAGCCCATGGGGACAGGGAGATACCGGGGAGCTGTTTTTT
-	-	TRBV4-2	TRBJ1-2	CASLGGFPYGYTF	TGTGCCAGCCTGGGCGGGTTTCCCTATGGCTACACCTTC
TRBD2	-	TRBV4-2	TRBJ2-1	CAGSQELAGVYNEQFF	TGTGCCGGCAGCCAAGAACTAGCGGGAGTCTACAATGAGCAGTTCTTC
-	few	TRBV4-1	TRBJ2-5	CASSQVLAVQETQYF	TGCGCCAGCAGCCAAGTTTTAGCGGTACAAGAGACCCAGTACTTC
TRBD2	-	TRBV28	TRBJ2-1	CASKGLDKTSYNEQFF	TGTGCCAGCAAGGGACTAGACAAGACCTCCTACAATGAGCAGTTCTTC
-	-	TRBV20-1	TRBJ1-2	CSARLTRGYTF	TGCAGTGCTAGACTCACCCGTGGCTACACCTTC
-	-	TRBV29-1	TRBJ2-1	CSVDRLANEQFF	TGCAGCGTCGACCGATTGGCCAATGAGCAGTTCTTC
-	once	TRBV6-5	TRBJ2-1	CASTYGDGANEQFF	TGTGCCAGCACCTACGGGGACGGAGCCAATGAGCAGTTCTTC
-	-	TRBV20-1	TRBJ2-5	CSFGGRETQYF	TGCAGTTTCGGAGGGCGGGAGACCCAGTACTTC
-	-	TRBV6-5	TRBJ1-1	CASSYLIGNRVTTEAFF	TGTGCCAGCAGTTACCTGATTGGGAATAGGGTTACCACTGAAGCTTTCTTT
TRBD1	-	TRBV20-1	TRBJ2-7	CSAHGQGASSNEQYF	TGCAGTGCCCACGGACAGGGGGCGAGTTCAAACGAGCAGTACTTC
-	-	TRBV11-2	TRBJ1-2	CASSLRGVLNYGYTF	TGTGCCAGCAGCTTAAGAGGGGTCCTTAACTATGGCTACACCTTC
-	-	TRBV4-3	TRBJ1-6	CASSLNPGSPLHF	TGCGCCAGCAGTCTAAACCCCGGGTCACCCCTCCACTTT
-	few	TRBV7-8	TRBJ2-4	CASSLAALAEGLAKNIQYF	TGTGCCAGCAGCTTAGCGGCCCTAGCAGAAGGACTAGCCAAAAACATTCAGTACTTC